Reported below is one TCR beta chain. The sample comes from a study of ipilimumab plus nivolumab after autologous stem cell transplantation. Across the study: Median doses per patient: about five ipilimumab, 7 to 9 nivolumab.

Repertoires were generated with immunoSEQ multiplex PCR, while TCRdb's copy carries only in-frame clones and drops some. The repertoire consists of about 43,000 clones, with roughly 88% occurring once and the leading ten covering approximately 0.87%. V shed 0 bases and J 0 bases; nucleotides not matched to a gene: 2. This CDR3 is 16 amino acids long. Germline V gene sequence: CDR1 SNHLY, CDR2 FYNNEI. The source was PBMCs, collected in a trial of ipilimumab plus nivolumab as post-transplant consolidation. This chain uses TRBV2 with TRBJ2-5, with TRBD1 identical over 9 bases. The source is a male donor with multiple myeloma. The CDR3, as DNA: TGTGCCAGCAGTGAAGCGACAGGGGGAAACCAAGAGACCCAGTACTTC. This encodes CASSEATGGNQETQYF. Looking up the rest from reference TRBV2 and TRBJ2-5 gives the full variable domain: EPEVTQTPSHQVTQMGQEVILRCVPISNHLYFYWYRQILGQKVEFLVSFYNNEISEKSEIFDDQFSVERPDGSNFTLKIRSTKLEDSAMYFCASSEATGGNQETQYFGPGTRLLVL.